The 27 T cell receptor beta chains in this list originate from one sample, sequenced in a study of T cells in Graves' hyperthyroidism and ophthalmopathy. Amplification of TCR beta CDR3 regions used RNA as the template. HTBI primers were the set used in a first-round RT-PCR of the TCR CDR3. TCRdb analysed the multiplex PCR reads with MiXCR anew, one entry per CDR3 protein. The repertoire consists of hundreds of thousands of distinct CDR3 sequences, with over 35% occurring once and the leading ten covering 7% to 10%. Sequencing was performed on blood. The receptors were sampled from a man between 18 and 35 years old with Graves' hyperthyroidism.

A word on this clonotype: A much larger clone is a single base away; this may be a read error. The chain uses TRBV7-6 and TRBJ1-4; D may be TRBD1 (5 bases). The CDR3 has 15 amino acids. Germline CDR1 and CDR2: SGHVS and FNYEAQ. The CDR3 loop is CASSPLGGVNGKLFF. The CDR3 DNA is TGTGCCAGCAGCCCTCTGGGGGGGGTTAATGGAAAACTGTTTTTT.

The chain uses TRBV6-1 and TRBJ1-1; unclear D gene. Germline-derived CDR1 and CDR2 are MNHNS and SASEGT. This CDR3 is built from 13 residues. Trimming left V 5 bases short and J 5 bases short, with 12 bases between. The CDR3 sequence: CASSSKRWTEAFF. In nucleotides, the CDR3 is TGTGCCAGCAGTTCTAAGAGGTGGACTGAAGCTTTCTTT.

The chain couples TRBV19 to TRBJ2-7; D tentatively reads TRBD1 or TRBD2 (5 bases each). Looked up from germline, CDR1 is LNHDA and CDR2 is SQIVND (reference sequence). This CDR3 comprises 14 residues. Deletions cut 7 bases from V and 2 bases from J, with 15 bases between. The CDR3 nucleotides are TGTGCCAGTAACCCCCGGGACCCTCCCTACGAGCAGTACTTC. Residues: CASNPRDPPYEQYF.

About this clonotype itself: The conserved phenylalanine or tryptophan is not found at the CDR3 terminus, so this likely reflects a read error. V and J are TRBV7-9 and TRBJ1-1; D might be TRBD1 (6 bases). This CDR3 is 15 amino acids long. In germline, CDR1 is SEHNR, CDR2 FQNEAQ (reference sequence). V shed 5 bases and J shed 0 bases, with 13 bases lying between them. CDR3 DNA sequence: TGTGCCAGCAGCCCCCGGGGGCAGATGAACACTGAAGCTTTCCTT. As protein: CASSPRGQMNTEAFL.

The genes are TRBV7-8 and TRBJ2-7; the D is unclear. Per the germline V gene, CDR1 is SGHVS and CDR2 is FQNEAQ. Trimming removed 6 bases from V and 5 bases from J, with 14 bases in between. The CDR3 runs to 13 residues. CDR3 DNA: TGTGCCAGCAGAAGAGCCCCTCCGGACGAGCAGTACTTC. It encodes CASRRAPPDEQYF.

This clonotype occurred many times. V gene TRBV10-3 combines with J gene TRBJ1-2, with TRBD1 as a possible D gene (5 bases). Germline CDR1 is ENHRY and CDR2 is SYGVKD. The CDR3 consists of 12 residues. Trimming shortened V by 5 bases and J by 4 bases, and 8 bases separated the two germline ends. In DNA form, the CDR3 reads TGTGCCATCAGTAGGACAACCTATGGCTACACCTTC. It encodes CAISRTTYGYTF.

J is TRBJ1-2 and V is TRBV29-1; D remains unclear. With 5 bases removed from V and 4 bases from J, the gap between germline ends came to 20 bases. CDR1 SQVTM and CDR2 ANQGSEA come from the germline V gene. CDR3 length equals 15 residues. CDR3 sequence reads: CSVSPDVRRLYGYTF. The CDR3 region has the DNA TGCAGCGTTTCCCCAGATGTCAGGCGCCTCTATGGCTACACCTTC.

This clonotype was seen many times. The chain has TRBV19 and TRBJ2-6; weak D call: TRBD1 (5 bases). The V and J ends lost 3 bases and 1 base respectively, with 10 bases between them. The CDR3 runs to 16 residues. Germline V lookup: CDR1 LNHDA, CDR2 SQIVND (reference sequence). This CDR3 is CASSIGAGSGANVLTF. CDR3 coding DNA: TGTGCCAGTAGTATCGGCGCAGGGTCTGGGGCCAACGTCCTGACTTTC.

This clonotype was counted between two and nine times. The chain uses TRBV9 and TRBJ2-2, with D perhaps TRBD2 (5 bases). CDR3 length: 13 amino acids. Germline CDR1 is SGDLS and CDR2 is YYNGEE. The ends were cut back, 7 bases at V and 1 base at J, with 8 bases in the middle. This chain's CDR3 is CASYGGNTGELFF. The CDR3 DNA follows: TGTGCCAGCTATGGAGGGAACACCGGGGAGCTGTTTTTT.

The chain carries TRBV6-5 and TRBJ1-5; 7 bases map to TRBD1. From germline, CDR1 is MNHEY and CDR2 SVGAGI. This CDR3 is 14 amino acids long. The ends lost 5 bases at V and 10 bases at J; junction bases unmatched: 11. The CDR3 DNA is TGTGCCAGCAGTACGCGACAGGGTATCCAACCCCAGCATTTT. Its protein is CASSTRQGIQPQHF.

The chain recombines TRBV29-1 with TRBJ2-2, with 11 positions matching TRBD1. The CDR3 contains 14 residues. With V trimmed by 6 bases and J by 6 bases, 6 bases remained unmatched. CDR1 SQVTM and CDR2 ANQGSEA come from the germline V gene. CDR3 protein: CSVRGTGGAGELFF. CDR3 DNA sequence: TGCAGCGTGAGGGGGACAGGGGGTGCCGGGGAGCTGTTTTTT.

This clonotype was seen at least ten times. CDR3 bases: TGTGCCAGCAGTCCAGACAGGACCCAACAGCCCCAGCATTTT. This translates into CASSPDRTQQPQHF. The chain has TRBV2 and TRBJ1-5, with D possibly TRBD1 on 6 matching bases. Looked up from germline, CDR1 is SNHLY and CDR2 is FYNNEI. This CDR3 spans 14 amino acids. V lost 5 bases, J lost 7 bases, and 15 bases lay in between.

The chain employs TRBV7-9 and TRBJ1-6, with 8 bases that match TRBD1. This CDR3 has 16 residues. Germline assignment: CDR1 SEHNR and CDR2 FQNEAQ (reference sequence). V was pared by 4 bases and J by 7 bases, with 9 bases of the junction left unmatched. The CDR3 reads CASSSSGTGPNSPLHF. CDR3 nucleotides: TGTGCCAGCAGCTCCAGCGGGACAGGTCCCAATTCACCCCTCCACTTT.

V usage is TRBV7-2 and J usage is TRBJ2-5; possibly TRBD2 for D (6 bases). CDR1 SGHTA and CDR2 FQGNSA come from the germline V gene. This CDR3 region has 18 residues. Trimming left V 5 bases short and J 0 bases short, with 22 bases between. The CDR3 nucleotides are TGTGCCAGCAGCGGTGTAGCGGACCCGCCCTTGTACCAAGAGACCCAGTACTTC. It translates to CASSGVADPPLYQETQYF.

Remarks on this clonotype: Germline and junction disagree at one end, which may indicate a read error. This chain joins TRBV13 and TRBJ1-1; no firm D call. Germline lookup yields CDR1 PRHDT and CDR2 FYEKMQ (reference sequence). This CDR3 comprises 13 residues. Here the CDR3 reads CASSLGQGNEAFF. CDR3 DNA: TGTGCCAGCAGTTTAGGCCAAGGGAACGAAGCTTTCTTT.

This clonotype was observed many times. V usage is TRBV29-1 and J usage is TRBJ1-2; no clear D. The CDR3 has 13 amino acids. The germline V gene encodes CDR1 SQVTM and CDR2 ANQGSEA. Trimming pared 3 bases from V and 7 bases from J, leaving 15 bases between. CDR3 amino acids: CSVEFWSGSGYTF. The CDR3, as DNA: TGCAGCGTTGAGTTCTGGTCAGGCTCTGGCTACACCTTC.

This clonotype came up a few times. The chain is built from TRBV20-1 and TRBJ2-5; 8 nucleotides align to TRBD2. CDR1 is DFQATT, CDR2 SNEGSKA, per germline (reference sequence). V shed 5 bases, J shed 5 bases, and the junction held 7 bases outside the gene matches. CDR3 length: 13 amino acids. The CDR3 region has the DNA TGCAGTGCTTTTTTAGCGGGGAAGGAGACCCAGTACTTC. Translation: CSAFLAGKETQYF.

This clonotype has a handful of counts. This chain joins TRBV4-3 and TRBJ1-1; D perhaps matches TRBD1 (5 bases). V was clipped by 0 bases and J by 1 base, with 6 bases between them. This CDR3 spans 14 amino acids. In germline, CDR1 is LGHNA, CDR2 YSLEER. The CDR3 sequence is CASSQEQANTEAFF. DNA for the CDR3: TGCGCCAGCAGCCAAGAACAGGCGAACACTGAAGCTTTCTTT.

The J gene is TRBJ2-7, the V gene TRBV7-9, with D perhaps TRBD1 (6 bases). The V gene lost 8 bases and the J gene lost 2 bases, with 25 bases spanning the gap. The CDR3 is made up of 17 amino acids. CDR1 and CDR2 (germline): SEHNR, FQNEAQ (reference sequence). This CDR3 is CASGETPGATGPYEQYF. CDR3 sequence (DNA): TGTGCCAGCGGCGAGACTCCAGGGGCGACGGGCCCCTACGAGCAGTACTTC.

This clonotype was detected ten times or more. The CDR3 protein is CSADPGFGYTF. CDR3 DNA sequence: TGCAGTGCCGACCCGGGTTTTGGCTACACCTTC. This chain links TRBV20-1 with TRBJ1-2; D remains unclear. The CDR3 extends over 11 amino acids. Trimming stripped 6 bases from V and 7 bases from J, with 12 bases between. Germline loops: CDR1 DFQATT, CDR2 SNEGSKA (reference sequence).

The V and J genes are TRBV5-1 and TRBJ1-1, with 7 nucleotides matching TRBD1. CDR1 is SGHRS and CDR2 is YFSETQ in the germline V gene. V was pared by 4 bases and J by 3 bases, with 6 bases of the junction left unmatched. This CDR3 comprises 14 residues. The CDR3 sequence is CASSTGTDHTEAFF. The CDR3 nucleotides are TGCGCCAGCAGCACCGGGACAGATCACACTGAAGCTTTCTTT.

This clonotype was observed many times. Written as DNA, the CDR3 is TGTGCCACCAGCAGAGACAGGGCGCGGATGAACACTGAAGCTTTCTTT. As protein: CATSRDRARMNTEAFF. V is TRBV15 and J is TRBJ1-1, with D perhaps TRBD1 (5 bases). Germline CDR1 is LNHNV and CDR2 is YYDKDF (reference sequence). The CDR3 runs to 16 residues. Trimming cost V 0 bases and J 0 bases, with 11 bases left between them. Supplemented by reference TRBV15 and TRBJ1-1, the full variable domain reads DAMVIQNPRYQVTQFGKPVTLSCSQTLNHNVMYWYQQKSSQAPKLLFHYYDKDFNNEADTPDNFQSRRPNTSFCFLDIRSPGLGDTAMYLCATSRDRARMNTEAFFGQGTRLTVV.

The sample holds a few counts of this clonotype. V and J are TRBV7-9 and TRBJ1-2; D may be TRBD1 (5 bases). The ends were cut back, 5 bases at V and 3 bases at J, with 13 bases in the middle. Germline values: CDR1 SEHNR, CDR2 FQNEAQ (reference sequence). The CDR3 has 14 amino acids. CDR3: CASSPDSADYGYTF. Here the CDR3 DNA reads TGTGCCAGCAGCCCCGACAGTGCGGACTATGGCTACACCTTC.

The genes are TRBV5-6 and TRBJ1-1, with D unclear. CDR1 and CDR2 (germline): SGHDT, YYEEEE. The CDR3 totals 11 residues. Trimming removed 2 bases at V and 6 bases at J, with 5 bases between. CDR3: CASSLNAEAFF. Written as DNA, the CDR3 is TGTGCCAGCAGCTTAAATGCTGAAGCTTTCTTT.

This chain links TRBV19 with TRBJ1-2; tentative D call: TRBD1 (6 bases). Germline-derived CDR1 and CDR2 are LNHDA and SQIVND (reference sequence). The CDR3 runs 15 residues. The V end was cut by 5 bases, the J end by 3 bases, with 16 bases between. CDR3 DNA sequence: TGTGCCAGTAGTCAAGCACAGGGTGATCACTATGGCTACACCTTC. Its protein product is CASSQAQGDHYGYTF.

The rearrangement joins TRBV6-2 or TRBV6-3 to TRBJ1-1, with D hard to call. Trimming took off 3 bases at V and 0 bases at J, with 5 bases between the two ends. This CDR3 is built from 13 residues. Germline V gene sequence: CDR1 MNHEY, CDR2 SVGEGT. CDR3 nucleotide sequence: TGTGCCAGCAGTTATGTCATGAACACTGAAGCTTTCTTT. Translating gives CASSYVMNTEAFF.

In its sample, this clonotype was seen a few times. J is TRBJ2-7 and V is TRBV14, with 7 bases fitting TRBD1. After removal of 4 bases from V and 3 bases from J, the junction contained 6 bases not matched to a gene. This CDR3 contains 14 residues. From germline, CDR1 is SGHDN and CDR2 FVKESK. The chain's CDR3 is CASSRGDRYYEQYF. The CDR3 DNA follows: TGTGCCAGCAGCCGTGGGGACAGATACTACGAGCAGTACTTC.